Each of the 25 T cell receptor beta chains below was sequenced from the same sample in a study of blood T cell repertoires in COVID-19. Assay used: immunoSEQ multiplex PCR; TCRdb lists only in-frame clones, some missing. The sample has over 400,000 clones; 75% to 90% are singletons. Sequences were obtained from peripheral blood. The receptors were sampled from a human donor in a cohort sampled during active COVID-19.

In its sample, this clone was seen many times. This sequence joins TRBV27 and TRBJ2-1, with 8 bases fitting TRBD2. The CDR3 covers 15 residues. Trimming cost V 2 bases and J 6 bases; bases outside gene matches: 6. The germline V gene has CDR1 MNHEY and CDR2 SMNVEV (reference sequence). CDR3 DNA: TGTGCCAGCAGTTTAGAACTAGCGGAGTTCAATGAGCAGTTCTTC. The encoded protein is CASSLELAEFNEQFF.

This clone was seen only a few times. This chain links TRBV7-9 with TRBJ1-2; TRBD1 aligns across 7 bases. CDR3 size: 14 residues. Germline-derived CDR1 and CDR2 are SEHNR and FQNEAQ (reference sequence). The V and J ends lost 5 bases and 4 bases, in that order; junction bases with no gene match: 7. DNA for the CDR3: TGTGCCAGCAGCCACGGGGCAGGGGGCTATGGCTACACCTTC. This sequence encodes CASSHGAGGYGYTF.

This clone was observed a handful of times. The rearrangement joins TRBV5-8 to TRBJ1-5; D is uncertain. V shed 3 bases and J shed 2 bases, with 9 bases lying between them. CDR3 length equals 14 residues. Germline CDR1 SGHTS, CDR2 YDEGEE. This CDR3 reads CASSWAGGNQPQHF. As DNA, the CDR3 is TGTGCCAGCAGCTGGGCCGGGGGCAATCAGCCCCAGCATTTT.

The chain couples TRBV19 to TRBJ2-1; 7 bases line up with TRBD2. This CDR3 is 13 amino acids long. Germline V lookup: CDR1 LNHDA, CDR2 SQIVND (reference sequence). The junction had 2 bases not matched to a gene; V was cut back by 3 bases and J by 6 bases. CDR3 bases: TGTGCCAGTAGTATTGCGGGAGTCAATGAGCAGTTCTTC. Protein product: CASSIAGVNEQFF.

CDR3 bases: TGTGCCAGCAGCTTCTTAGCGGGATTAGAGACCCAGTACTTC. This translates into CASSFLAGLETQYF. The chain uses TRBV5-5 and TRBJ2-5; 8 nucleotides align to TRBD2. This CDR3 is 14 amino acids long. With V trimmed by 2 bases and J by 4 bases, 4 bases remained unmatched. Germline-derived CDR1 and CDR2 are SGHKS and YYEKEE (reference sequence).

V and J are TRBV9 and TRBJ2-3; 12 bases agree with TRBD2. The V gene's germline CDR1 is SGDLS and CDR2 YYNGEE. The CDR3 runs 16 residues. J lost 4 bases, V lost 3 bases, and 6 bases had no gene match. CDR3 loop: CASSARLAGVADTQYF. The CDR3 region has the DNA TGTGCCAGCAGCGCCCGACTAGCGGGAGTCGCAGATACGCAGTATTTT.

The chain couples TRBV5-4 to TRBJ2-5, with TRBD1 matching 9 bases. The CDR3 covers 16 residues. V gave up 4 bases and J gave up 4 bases; unmatched junction bases: 11. The germline V gene encodes CDR1 SGHNT and CDR2 YYREEE (reference sequence). Here the CDR3 reads CASSRQGGGPGETQYF. The CDR3 DNA is TGTGCCAGCAGCCGACAGGGGGGAGGGCCGGGAGAGACCCAGTACTTC.

This chain connects TRBV5-1 to TRBJ2-2; 8 bases align to TRBD2. V lost 3 bases and J lost 3; bases outside the gene matches: 1. Germline V gene data show CDR1 as SGHRS and CDR2 as YFSETQ. The CDR3 loop spans 14 amino acids. Written as DNA, the CDR3 is TGCGCCAGCAGCTGGCGGGAGGACACCGGGGAGCTGTTTTTT. It yields the protein CASSWREDTGELFF.

This chain uses TRBV6-1 with TRBJ2-1; the D gene is possibly TRBD2 (6 bases). CDR3 length equals 15 residues. The V gene's germline CDR1 is MNHNS and CDR2 SASEGT. Trimming took 2 bases from V and 7 from J, leaving 15 bases between them. The CDR3 sequence: CASSEQRAIGNEQFF. For the CDR3, the DNA is TGTGCCAGCAGTGAACAGCGGGCTATCGGGAATGAGCAGTTCTTC.

This rearrangement joins TRBV5-4 to TRBJ2-7, with a tentative D call TRBD2 (7 bases). Trimming shortened V by 4 bases and J by 2 bases, and 13 bases separated the two germline ends. This CDR3 region has 14 residues. Germline V gives CDR1 SGHNT, CDR2 YYREEE (reference sequence). CDR3 residues: CASSQGRETYEQYF. The CDR3 DNA sequence: TGTGCCAGCAGCCAGGGGCGGGAGACCTACGAGCAGTACTTC.

The genes are TRBV3-1 (or the pseudogene TRBV3-2) and TRBJ2-1; TRBD2 matches 8 bases. V was clipped by 5 bases and J by 4 bases; unmatched bases: 10. The germline V gene encodes CDR1 LGHDT and CDR2 YNNKEL (reference sequence). This CDR3 is 16 amino acids long. The CDR3 bases are TGTGCCAGCAGCTCCAGACTAGCGCTGTTTTACAATGAGCAGTTCTTC. Translating it yields CASSSRLALFYNEQFF.

The genes are TRBV7-6 and TRBJ1-2; 8 bases match TRBD1. The germline V gene encodes CDR1 SGHVS and CDR2 FNYEAQ. CDR3 length: 15 amino acids. The junction had 7 bases not matched to a gene; V was cut back by 5 bases and J by 2 bases. DNA of the CDR3: TGTGCCAGCAGCCCTGGACAGGGCGGCAACTATGGCTACACCTTC. This gives the protein CASSPGQGGNYGYTF.

The genes are TRBV7-9 and TRBJ2-4; 7 bases fit TRBD2. There are 17 residues in the CDR3. Germline CDR1 is SEHNR and CDR2 is FQNEAQ (reference sequence). The V gene end was trimmed by 5 bases and the J gene end by 1 base; junction bases not matched to a gene: 11. The DNA of the CDR3 is TGTGCCAGCAGCCCCAGCGAGGGAGGGGTTGCCAAAAACATTCAGTACTTC. Its protein product is CASSPSEGGVAKNIQYF.

The chain employs TRBV4-3 and TRBJ1-3, with TRBD1 as a possible D gene (6 bases). The CDR3 runs to 17 residues. V lost 4 bases, J lost 2 bases, and 18 bases lay in between. CDR1 is LGHNA and CDR2 is YSLEER in the germline V gene. The CDR3 DNA reads TGCGCCAGCAGCCCCTCAATCACAGGGTCCGCTGGAAACACCATATATTTT. Translation gives CASSPSITGSAGNTIYF.

The J gene is TRBJ1-5, the V gene TRBV18, with TRBD1 matching over 12 bases. The germline gives CDR1 KGHSH, CDR2 LQKENI. This CDR3 is 17 amino acids long. Losses at the gene ends were 6 bases for V and 2 bases for J; bases not matched to a gene: 8. The CDR3, as DNA: TGTGCCAGCTCGGCTCCGGGACAGGGGGCCGGCAATCAGCCCCAGCATTTT. Translated: CASSAPGQGAGNQPQHF.

This clone was seen only once. This chain joins TRBV19 and TRBJ2-1; perhaps TRBD1 as D (5 bases). There are 13 residues in the CDR3. V was clipped by 4 bases and J by 4 bases, with 8 bases between them. Looked up from germline, CDR1 is LNHDA and CDR2 is SQIVND (reference sequence). CDR3 amino acids: CASSRPGYNEQFF. The CDR3 bases are TGTGCCAGTAGTAGGCCAGGGTACAATGAGCAGTTCTTC. Full variable domain (remainder filled in from reference TRBV19 and TRBJ2-1): DGGITQSPKYLFRKEGQNVTLSCEQNLNHDAMYWYRQDPGQGLRLIYYSQIVNDFQKGDIAEGYSVSREKKESFPLTVTSAQKNPTAFYLCASSRPGYNEQFFGPGTRLTVL.

The CDR3 reads CASSAPGQGGNEQFF. The CDR3 DNA sequence: TGTGCCAGCAGCGCGCCCGGACAGGGAGGCAATGAGCAGTTCTTC. The chain employs TRBV11-3 and TRBJ2-1, with TRBD1 identical over 8 bases. Unmatched junction bases numbered 9, after V lost 5 bases and J lost 6 bases. This CDR3 contains 15 residues. Germline assignment: CDR1 SGHNT and CDR2 YENEEA.

The chain is built from TRBV9 and TRBJ2-1; TRBD2 aligns across 8 bases. V was clipped by 1 base and J by 2 bases; unmatched bases: 5. Per the germline V gene, CDR1 is SGDLS and CDR2 is YYNGEE. CDR3 size: 16 residues. DNA for the CDR3: TGTGCCAGCAGCGTAACCGGGGGGGCTGCCTACAATGAGCAGTTCTTC. It encodes CASSVTGGAAYNEQFF.

The chain has TRBV3-1 (or the pseudogene TRBV3-2) and TRBJ2-3; D call uncertain. The ends were cut back, 0 bases at V and 6 bases at J, with 13 bases in the middle. CDR1 LGHDT and CDR2 YNNKEL come from the germline V gene (reference sequence). CDR3 length equals 15 residues. This CDR3 reads CASSQDSAGWDTQYF. The CDR3 nucleotides read TGTGCCAGCAGCCAAGATTCGGCAGGTTGGGATACGCAGTATTTT.

This clone was seen a few times. The chain carries TRBV7-2 and TRBJ2-5, with D possibly TRBD1 on 6 matching bases. The CDR3 consists of 15 residues. Trimming took 1 base from V and 1 from J, leaving 10 bases between them. Germline V lookup: CDR1 SGHTA, CDR2 FQGNSA. CDR3 DNA sequence: TGTGCCAGCAGCTTAGGTTTGGGGGCCCAAGAGACCCAGTACTTC. Residues: CASSLGLGAQETQYF. The full variable domain, its missing parts supplied by reference TRBV7-2 and TRBJ2-5, is GAGVSQSPSNKVTEKGKDVELRCDPISGHTALYWYRQSLGQGLEFLIYFQGNSAPDKSGLPSDRFSAERTGGSVSTLTIQRTQQEDSAVYLCASSLGLGAQETQYFGPGTRLLVL.

The rearrangement joins TRBV3-1 (or the pseudogene TRBV3-2) to TRBJ2-3, with a possible D match to TRBD2 (7 bases). Trimming removed 6 bases from V and 0 bases from J, with 25 bases in between. CDR3 length equals 19 residues. Per germline, CDR1 LGHDT and CDR2 YNNKEL (reference sequence). The CDR3 here is CASSHKGGRASGSTDTQYF. The CDR3, as DNA: TGTGCCAGCAGTCACAAGGGGGGAAGGGCTAGCGGTAGCACAGATACGCAGTATTTT.

The rearrangement uses TRBV19 and TRBJ1-2; possibly TRBD1 for D (6 bases). This CDR3 has 15 residues. The V gene lost 4 bases and the J gene lost 1 base, with 13 bases spanning the gap. The germline gives CDR1 LNHDA, CDR2 SQIVND (reference sequence). CDR3 in DNA: TGTGCCAGTAGTACCCGGGACACTCGTAACTATGGCTACACCTTC. It encodes CASSTRDTRNYGYTF.

The chain carries TRBV18 and TRBJ2-3, with a possible D match to TRBD2 (6 bases). The length of the CDR3 is 16 residues. Trimming took off 3 bases at V and 1 base at J, with 14 bases between the two ends. Germline V CDR1 and CDR2: KGHSH, LQKENI. The CDR3 spells CASSPLGGGGTDTQYF. CDR3 DNA sequence: TGTGCCAGCTCACCTCTCGGCGGAGGGGGCACAGATACGCAGTATTTT.

The gene calls are TRBV5-5 and TRBJ2-7; tentative D call: TRBD2 (5 bases). Trimming removed 4 bases from V and 3 bases from J, with 14 bases in between. The CDR3 runs 14 residues. Germline lookup yields CDR1 SGHKS and CDR2 YYEKEE (reference sequence). CDR3 nucleotide sequence: TGTGCCAGCAGCCTGATCGACGGGAACTACGAGCAGTACTTC. Translation: CASSLIDGNYEQYF.

The V call is TRBV7-9, the J call TRBJ2-2; tentatively, D is TRBD1 (6 bases). In germline, CDR1 is SEHNR, CDR2 FQNEAQ (reference sequence). V lost 6 bases and J 5 bases, leaving 16 bases between the germline ends. The CDR3 is 15 amino acids. The CDR3 DNA is TGTGCCAGCAGGGCCCGACAGGTGCTAACCGGGGAGCTGTTTTTT. This sequence encodes CASRARQVLTGELFF.